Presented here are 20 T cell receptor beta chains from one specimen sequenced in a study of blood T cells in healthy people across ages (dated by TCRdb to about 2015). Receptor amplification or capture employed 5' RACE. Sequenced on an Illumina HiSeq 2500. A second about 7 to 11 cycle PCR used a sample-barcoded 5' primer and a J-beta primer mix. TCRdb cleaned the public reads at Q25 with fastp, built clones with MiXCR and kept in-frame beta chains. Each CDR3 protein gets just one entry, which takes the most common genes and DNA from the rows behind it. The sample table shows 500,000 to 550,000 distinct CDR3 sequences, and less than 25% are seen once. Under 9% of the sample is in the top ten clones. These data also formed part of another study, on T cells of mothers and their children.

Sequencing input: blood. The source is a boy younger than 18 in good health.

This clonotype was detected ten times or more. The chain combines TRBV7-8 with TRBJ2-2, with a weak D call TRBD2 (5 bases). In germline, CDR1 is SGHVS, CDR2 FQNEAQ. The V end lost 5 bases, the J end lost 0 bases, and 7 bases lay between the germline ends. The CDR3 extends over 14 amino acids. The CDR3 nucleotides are TGTGCCAGCAGCCCGACTACGAACACCGGGGAGCTGTTTTTT. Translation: CASSPTTNTGELFF.

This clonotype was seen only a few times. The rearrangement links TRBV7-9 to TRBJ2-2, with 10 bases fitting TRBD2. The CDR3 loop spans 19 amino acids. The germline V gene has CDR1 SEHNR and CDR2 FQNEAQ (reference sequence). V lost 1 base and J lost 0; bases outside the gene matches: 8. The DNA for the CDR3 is TGTGCCAGCAGCTTAGGAAGGCTAGCGGGAGCGACGAACACCGGGGAGCTGTTTTTT. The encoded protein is CASSLGRLAGATNTGELFF.

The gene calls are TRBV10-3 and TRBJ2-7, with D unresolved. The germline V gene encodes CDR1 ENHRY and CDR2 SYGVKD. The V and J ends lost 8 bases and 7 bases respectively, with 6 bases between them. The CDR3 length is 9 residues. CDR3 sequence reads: CAIGPEQYF. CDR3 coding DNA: TGTGCCATCGGACCAGAGCAGTACTTC.

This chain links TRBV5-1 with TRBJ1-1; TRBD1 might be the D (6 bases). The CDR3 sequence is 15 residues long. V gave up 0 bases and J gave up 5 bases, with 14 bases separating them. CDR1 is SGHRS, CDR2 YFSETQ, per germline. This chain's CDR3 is CASSLDRAGRTEAFF. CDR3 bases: TGCGCCAGCAGCTTGGACAGGGCGGGTCGAACTGAAGCTTTCTTT.

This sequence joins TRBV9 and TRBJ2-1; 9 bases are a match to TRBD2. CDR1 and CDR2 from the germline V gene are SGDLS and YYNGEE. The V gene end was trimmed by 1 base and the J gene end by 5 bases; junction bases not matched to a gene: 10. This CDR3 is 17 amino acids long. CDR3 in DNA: TGTGCCAGCAGCGTAAGCCCCCGCGGGGGGGTCCACAATGAGCAGTTCTTC. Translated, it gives CASSVSPRGGVHNEQFF.

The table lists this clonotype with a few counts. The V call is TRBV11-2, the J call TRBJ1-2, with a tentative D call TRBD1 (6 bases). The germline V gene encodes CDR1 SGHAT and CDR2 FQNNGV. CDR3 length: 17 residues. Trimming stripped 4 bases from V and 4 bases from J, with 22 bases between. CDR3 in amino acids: CASSSGPQGMMLYGYTF. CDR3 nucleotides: TGTGCCAGCAGCTCAGGCCCACAGGGAATGATGCTCTATGGCTACACCTTC.

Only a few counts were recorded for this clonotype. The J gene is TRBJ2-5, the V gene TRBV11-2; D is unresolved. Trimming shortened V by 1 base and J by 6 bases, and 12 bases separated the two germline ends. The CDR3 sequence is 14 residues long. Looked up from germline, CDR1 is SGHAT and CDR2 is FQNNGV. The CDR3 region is CASSLGPEVKTQYF. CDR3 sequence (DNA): TGTGCCAGCAGCTTAGGGCCAGAGGTGAAGACCCAGTACTTC.

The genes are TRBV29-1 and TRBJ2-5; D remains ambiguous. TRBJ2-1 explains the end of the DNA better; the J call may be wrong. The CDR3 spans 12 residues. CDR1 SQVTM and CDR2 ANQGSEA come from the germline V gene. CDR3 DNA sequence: TGCAGCGTTGCCTATACGGACAATGAGCAGTTCTTC. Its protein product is CSVAYTDNEQFF.

The CDR3 reads CASSLRAGGGTDTQYF. CDR3 sequence (DNA): TGTGCCAGCAGCCTCCGAGCGGGAGGGGGCACAGATACGCAGTATTTT. The J gene is TRBJ2-3, the V gene TRBV7-2; 10 nucleotides match TRBD2. The junction had 6 bases not matched to a gene; V was cut back by 5 bases and J by 1 base. Germline V gene lookup returns CDR1 SGHTA and CDR2 FQGNSA. The CDR3 length is 16 residues.

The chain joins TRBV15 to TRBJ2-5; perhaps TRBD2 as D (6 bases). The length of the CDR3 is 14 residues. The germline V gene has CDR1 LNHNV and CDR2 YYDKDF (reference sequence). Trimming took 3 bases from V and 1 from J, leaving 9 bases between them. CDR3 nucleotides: TGTGCCACCAGCAGGGACTACTTCCAAGAGACCCAGTACTTC. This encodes CATSRDYFQETQYF.

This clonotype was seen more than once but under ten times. CDR3 amino acids: CASSYAGLKNTGELFF. The CDR3 DNA reads as TGTGCCAGCAGCTATGCGGGACTTAAGAACACCGGGGAGCTGTTTTTT. This chain joins TRBV7-8 and TRBJ2-2, with D perhaps TRBD2 (6 bases). V dropped 4 bases and J dropped 1 base, with 13 bases sitting between them. Germline assignment: CDR1 SGHVS and CDR2 FQNEAQ. This CDR3 comprises 16 residues.

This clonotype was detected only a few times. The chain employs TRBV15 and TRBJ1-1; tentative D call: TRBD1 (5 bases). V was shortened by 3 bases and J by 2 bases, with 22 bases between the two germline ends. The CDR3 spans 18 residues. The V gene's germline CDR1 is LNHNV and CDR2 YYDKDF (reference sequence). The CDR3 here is CATSRFPERGEENTEAFF. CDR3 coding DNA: TGTGCCACCAGCAGGTTTCCGGAGCGGGGGGAGGAAAACACTGAAGCTTTCTTT.

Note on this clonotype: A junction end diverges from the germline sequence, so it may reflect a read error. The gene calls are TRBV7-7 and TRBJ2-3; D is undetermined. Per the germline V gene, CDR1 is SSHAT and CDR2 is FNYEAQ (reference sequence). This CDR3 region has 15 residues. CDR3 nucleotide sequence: TGTGCTAGCAGCTTAGTTGACGGAGGCACAGATACGCAGTATTTT. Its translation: CASSLVDGGTDTQYF.

CDR3 protein: CASGGTGDTGELFF. DNA for the CDR3: TGTGCCAGCGGCGGGACAGGGGACACCGGGGAGCTGTTTTTT. The chain employs TRBV6-5 and TRBJ2-2; TRBD1 matches 10 bases. This CDR3 is 14 amino acids long. Germline CDR1 reads MNHEY; CDR2 reads SVGAGI. V was pared by 8 bases and J by 3 bases, with 3 bases of the junction left unmatched.

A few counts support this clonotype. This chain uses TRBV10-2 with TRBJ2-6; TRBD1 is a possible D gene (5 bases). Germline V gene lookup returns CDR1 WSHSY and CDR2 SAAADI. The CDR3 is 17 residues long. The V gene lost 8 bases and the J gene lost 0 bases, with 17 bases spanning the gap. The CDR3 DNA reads TGCGCCAGCTCTTATACCCGACAGACCTCTGGGGCCAACGTCCTGACTTTC. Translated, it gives CASSYTRQTSGANVLTF.

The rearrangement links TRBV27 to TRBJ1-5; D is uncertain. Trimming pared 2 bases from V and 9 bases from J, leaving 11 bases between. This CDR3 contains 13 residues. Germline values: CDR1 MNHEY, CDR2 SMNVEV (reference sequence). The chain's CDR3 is CASSLNLRLPQHF. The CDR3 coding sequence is TGTGCCAGCAGTTTAAACCTGAGGTTGCCCCAGCATTTT.

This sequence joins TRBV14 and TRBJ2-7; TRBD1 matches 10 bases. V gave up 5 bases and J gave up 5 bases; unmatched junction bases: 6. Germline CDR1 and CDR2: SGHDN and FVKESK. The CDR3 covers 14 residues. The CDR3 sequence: CASSADRGRNEQYF. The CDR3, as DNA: TGTGCCAGCAGCGCGGACAGGGGGAGAAACGAGCAGTACTTC.

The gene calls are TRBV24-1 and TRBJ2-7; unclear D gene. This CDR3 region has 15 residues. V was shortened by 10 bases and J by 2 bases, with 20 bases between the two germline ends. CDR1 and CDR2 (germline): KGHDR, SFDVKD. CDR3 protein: CATPSGPAFAYEQYF. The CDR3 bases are TGTGCCACACCCTCCGGACCGGCGTTTGCCTACGAGCAGTACTTC.

CDR3 DNA sequence: TGTGCCAGCAGTCCCTATACAGGGAGGGGGGGCTACACCTTC. Translated, it gives CASSPYTGRGGYTF. V gene TRBV28 combines with J gene TRBJ1-2; tentative D call: TRBD1 (6 bases). Germline V gene data show CDR1 as MDHEN and CDR2 as SYDVKM. The CDR3 is made up of 14 amino acids. V dropped 5 bases and J dropped 8 bases, with 18 bases sitting between them.

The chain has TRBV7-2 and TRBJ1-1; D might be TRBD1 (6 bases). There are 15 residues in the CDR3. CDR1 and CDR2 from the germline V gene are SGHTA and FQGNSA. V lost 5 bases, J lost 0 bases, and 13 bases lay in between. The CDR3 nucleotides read TGTGCCAGCAGCCGGGACATCGGGCTGAACACTGAAGCTTTCTTT. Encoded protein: CASSRDIGLNTEAFF.